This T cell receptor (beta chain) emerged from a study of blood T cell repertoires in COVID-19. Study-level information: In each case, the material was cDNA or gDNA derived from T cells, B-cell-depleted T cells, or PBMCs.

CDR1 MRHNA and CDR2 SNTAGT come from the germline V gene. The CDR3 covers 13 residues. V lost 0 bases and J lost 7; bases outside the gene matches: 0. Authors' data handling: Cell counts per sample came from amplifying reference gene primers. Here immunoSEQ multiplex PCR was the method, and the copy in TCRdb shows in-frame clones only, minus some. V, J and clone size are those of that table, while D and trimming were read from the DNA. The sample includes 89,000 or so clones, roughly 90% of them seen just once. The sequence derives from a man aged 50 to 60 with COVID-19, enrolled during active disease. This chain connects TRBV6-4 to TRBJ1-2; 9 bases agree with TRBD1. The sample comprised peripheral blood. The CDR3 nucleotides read TGTGCCAGCAGTGACTCGGACAGGGGTGGCTACACCTTC. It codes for CASSDSDRGGYTF.